Listed below are T cell receptor beta chains from one sample, sequenced in a study of cytomegalovirus exposure and HLA in healthy donors. Profiling relied on immunoSEQ multiplex PCR, and the TCRdb table lists in-frame clones only, not all of them. Of roughly 290,000 clones in the sample, around 80% are singletons; the top ten hold about 0.28%. The sample taken for sequencing was PBMCs. Source of these receptors: a girl aged 2 to 9 in good health and CMV-seronegative. Each CDR3 is given with its conserved first and last residue. Each record gives: CDR3 length, J gene, V gene, D gene, clone size, CDR3 protein, CDR3 DNA. D genes are given only for firm matches. The listing skips clone size in some rows; elsewhere it reads once, few, many or a size class.

15 | TRBJ1-3 | TRBV30 | . | . | CAWSVQGRAGNTIYF | TGTGCCTGGAGTGTACAGGGTAGGGCTGGAAACACCATATATTTT
12 | TRBJ2-7 | TRBV5-6 | TRBD1 | . | CASSQTGYEQYF | TGTGCCAGCAGTCAGACAGGGTACGAGCAGTACTTC
14 | TRBJ2-7 | TRBV6-1 | TRBD1 | . | CASSEATGGYEQYF | TGTGCCAGCAGTGAAGCAACAGGGGGCTACGAGCAGTACTTC
16 | TRBJ2-1 | TRBV6-1 | TRBD2 | . | CASSAASGGAHNEQFF | TGTGCCAGCAGTGCCGCTAGCGGGGGGGCCCACAATGAGCAGTTCTTC
13 | TRBJ2-7 | TRBV4-2 | . | . | CASSQGDTYEQYF | TGTGCCAGCAGCCAAGGGGACACCTACGAGCAGTACTTC
13 | TRBJ1-1 | TRBV19 | TRBD1 | few | CASAGTAYTEAFF | TGTGCCAGTGCCGGGACAGCCTACACTGAAGCTTTCTTT
12 | TRBJ1-1 | TRBV5-1 | . | . | CASSSLDTEAFF | TGCGCCAGCAGCTCCCTTGACACTGAAGCTTTCTTT
17 | TRBJ1-5 | TRBV7-2 | . | . | CASSLKQAYDSNQPQHF | TGTGCCAGCAGCTTAAAACAGGCCTATGATAGCAATCAGCCCCAGCATTTT
15 | TRBJ2-2 | TRBV27 | TRBD1 | . | CASRETDREIGELFF | TGTGCCAGCAGGGAAACAGACAGGGAAATCGGGGAGCTGTTTTTT
14 | TRBJ1-3 | TRBV6-5 | . | few | CASSFRAGGNTIYF | TGTGCCAGCAGTTTTCGGGCAGGGGGAAACACCATATATTTT
14 | TRBJ1-2 | TRBV10-2 | . | . | CASSEAGPFYGYTF | TGCGCCAGCAGTGAGGCAGGCCCTTTCTATGGCTACACCTTC
13 | TRBJ1-6 | TRBV27 | . | . | CASGRAGSSPLHF | TGTGCCAGCGGCCGAGCAGGTTCTTCACCCCTCCACTTT
16 | TRBJ2-7 | TRBV4-1 | TRBD1 | . | CASSQVSGQGHYEQYF | TGCGCCAGCAGCCAAGTCTCCGGACAGGGACACTACGAGCAGTACTTC
13 | TRBJ1-2 | TRBV10-2 | . | once | CASSDKTDYGYTF | TGCGCCAGCAGTGATAAAACGGACTATGGCTACACCTTC
15 | TRBJ1-5 | TRBV19 | . | . | CASSTGQNSNQPQHF | TGTGCCAGTAGTACCGGACAGAATAGCAATCAGCCCCAGCATTTT
12 | TRBJ2-2 | TRBV12-2 | . | . | CASRGAGGELFF | TGTGCAAGTCGGGGGGCGGGCGGGGAGCTGTTTTTT
12 | TRBJ1-1 | TRBV19 | . | . | CASNTGNTEAFF | TGTGCCAGTAATACGGGGAACACTGAAGCTTTCTTT
15 | TRBJ1-5 | TRBV6-1 | . | . | CASSVYADSNQPQHF | TGTGCCAGCAGTGTTTACGCGGATAGCAATCAGCCCCAGCATTTT
12 | TRBJ1-4 | TRBV30 | . | once | CAWRGDNEKLFF | TGTGCCTGGAGAGGAGATAATGAAAAACTGTTTTTT
14 | TRBJ2-1 | TRBV15 | . | . | CATGQINSYNEQFF | TGTGCCACCGGTCAGATCAACTCCTACAATGAGCAGTTCTTC
12 | TRBJ1-2 | TRBV28 | . | . | CASQGWDYGYTF | TGTGCCAGCCAGGGGTGGGACTATGGCTACACCTTC
13 | TRBJ1-1 | TRBV6-5 | . | . | CASTTGGGPEAFF | TGTGCCAGCACCACGGGTGGGGGCCCTGAAGCTTTCTTT
18 | TRBJ2-3 | TRBV27 | TRBD2 | . | CASSLTGRLAGGPDTQYF | TGTGCCAGCAGTTTAACTGGCAGACTAGCGGGAGGACCAGATACGCAGTATTTT
15 | TRBJ2-6 | TRBV6-1 | TRBD1 | . | CASSLQGPGANVLTF | TGTGCCAGCAGCCTACAGGGGCCCGGGGCCAACGTCCTGACTTTC
14 | TRBJ1-2 | TRBV28 | . | once | CASTASSANYGYTF | TGTGCCAGCACTGCGTCTTCGGCTAACTATGGCTACACCTTC
14 | TRBJ1-4 | TRBV7-9 | . | . | CASSPQGLNEKLFF | TGTGCCAGCAGCCCACAGGGCCTAAATGAAAAACTGTTTTTT
11 | TRBJ2-7 | TRBV27 | TRBD2 | . | CASTPREGQYF | TGTGCCAGCACTCCCCGGGAGGGGCAGTACTTC
16 | TRBJ2-1 | TRBV19 | . | . | CASSIVGRVGYNEQFF | TGTGCCAGTAGTATAGTCGGCAGGGTGGGTTACAATGAGCAGTTCTTC
14 | TRBJ2-5 | TRBV6-5 | TRBD2 | . | CASSFLAGDETQYF | TGTGCCAGCAGTTTTCTCGCGGGGGATGAGACCCAGTACTTC
14 | TRBJ1-1 | TRBV6-5 | TRBD1 | once | CASSEGQENTEAFF | TGTGCCAGCAGCGAGGGACAGGAGAACACTGAAGCTTTCTTT
16 | TRBJ2-1 | TRBV7-3 | . | . | CASSLRGKRSYNEQFF | TGTGCCAGCAGCTTACGAGGGAAAAGGTCCTACAATGAGCAGTTCTTC
15 | TRBJ2-1 | TRBV27 | . | . | CASSHSLVGGNEQFF | TGTGCCAGCAGTCACTCCCTAGTTGGCGGCAATGAGCAGTTCTTC
12 | TRBJ2-7 | TRBV27 | . | . | CASSNLAYEQYF | TGTGCCAGCTCGAACTTGGCCTACGAGCAGTACTTC
12 | TRBJ2-7 | TRBV5-1 | . | once | CASSLQDYEQYF | TGCGCCAGCAGCTTACAGGATTACGAGCAGTACTTC
20 | TRBJ2-7 | TRBV18 | TRBD2 | . | CASSPPGPPPSGGATYEQYF | TGTGCCAGCTCACCTCCTGGACCCCCTCCTAGCGGGGGGGCGACCTACGAGCAGTACTTC
17 | TRBJ2-1 | TRBV13 | TRBD2 | . | CASSLGLTSGTYNEQFF | TGTGCCAGCAGCTTAGGCCTAACTAGCGGGACCTACAATGAGCAGTTCTTC
12 | TRBJ2-5 | TRBV11-1 | . | . | CASRRGRETQYF | TGTGCCAGCAGGCGGGGCAGGGAGACCCAGTACTTC